Reported below is one TCR beta chain. Its antigen remains unidentified. The data stem from a study of cytomegalovirus exposure and HLA in healthy donors. The ends were cut back, 3 bases at V and 0 bases at J, with 9 bases in the middle. Per germline, CDR1 SNHLY and CDR2 FYNNEI. CDR3 length: 15 residues. Primers for the PCR totalled 60 Vbeta and 13 Jbeta. Here immunoSEQ multiplex PCR was the method, and the copy in TCRdb shows in-frame clones only, minus some. Its table lists approximately 140,000 clones. Study conclusions and caveats: Analyses of presence and absence presupposed an approximately uniform sequencing depth across donors.

Sequencing was done on a sample of PBMCs. J is TRBJ2-4 and V is TRBV2; perhaps TRBD1 as D (5 bases). This clonotype was obtained from a man aged 40-49 years in good health and CMV-seronegative. The CDR3 loop is CASSEAGIAKNIQYF. In DNA form, the CDR3 reads TGTGCCAGCAGTGAGGCAGGGATAGCCAAAAACATTCAGTACTTC.